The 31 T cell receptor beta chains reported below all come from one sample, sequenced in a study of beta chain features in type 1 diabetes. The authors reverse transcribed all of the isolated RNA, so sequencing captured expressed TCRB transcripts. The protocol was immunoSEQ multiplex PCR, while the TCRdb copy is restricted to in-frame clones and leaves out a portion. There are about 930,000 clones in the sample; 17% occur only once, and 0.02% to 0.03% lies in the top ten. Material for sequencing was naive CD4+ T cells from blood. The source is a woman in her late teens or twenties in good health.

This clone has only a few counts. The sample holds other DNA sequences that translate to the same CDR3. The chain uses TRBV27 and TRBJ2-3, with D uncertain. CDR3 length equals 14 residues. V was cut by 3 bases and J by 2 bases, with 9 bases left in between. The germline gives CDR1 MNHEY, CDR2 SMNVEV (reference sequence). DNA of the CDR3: TGTGCCAGCAGTTTCGGGCAGAACACAGATACGCAGTATTTT. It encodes CASSFGQNTDTQYF.

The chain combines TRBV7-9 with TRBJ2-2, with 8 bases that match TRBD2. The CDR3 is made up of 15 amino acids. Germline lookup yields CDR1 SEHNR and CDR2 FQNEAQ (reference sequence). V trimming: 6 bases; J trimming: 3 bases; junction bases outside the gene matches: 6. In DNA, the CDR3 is TGTGCCAGCAGTCCCGGGACTAGTCACACCGGGGAGCTGTTTTTT. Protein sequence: CASSPGTSHTGELFF.

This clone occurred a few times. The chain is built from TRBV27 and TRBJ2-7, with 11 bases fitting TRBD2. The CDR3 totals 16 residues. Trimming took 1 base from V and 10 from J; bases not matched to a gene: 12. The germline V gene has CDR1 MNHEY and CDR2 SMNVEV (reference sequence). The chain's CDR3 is CASSLLAGGPSHRQYF. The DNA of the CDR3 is TGTGCCAGCAGTTTATTAGCGGGAGGGCCAAGTCATCGACAGTACTTC.

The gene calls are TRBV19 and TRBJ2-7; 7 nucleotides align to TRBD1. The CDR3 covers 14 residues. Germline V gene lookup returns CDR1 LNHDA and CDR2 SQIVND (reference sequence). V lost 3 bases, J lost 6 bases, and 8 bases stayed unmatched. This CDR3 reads CASSIPSDRAEQYF. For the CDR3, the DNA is TGTGCCAGTAGTATCCCCTCCGACAGGGCCGAGCAGTACTTC.

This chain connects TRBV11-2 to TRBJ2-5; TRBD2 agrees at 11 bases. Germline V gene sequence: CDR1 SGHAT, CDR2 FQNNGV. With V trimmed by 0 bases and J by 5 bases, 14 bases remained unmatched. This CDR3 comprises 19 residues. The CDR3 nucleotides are TGTGCCAGCAGCTTAGAACCCCCCGGGCTAGCGGGAGGTTGGGAGACCCAGTACTTC. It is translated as CASSLEPPGLAGGWETQYF.

In nucleotides, the CDR3 is TGTGCCATCAGTCCCCGTTGGACCCCTAGCACAGATACGCAGTATTTT. Translated: CAISPRWTPSTDTQYF. The chain combines TRBV10-3 with TRBJ2-3; D is undetermined. The CDR3 has 16 residues. The germline CDR1 and CDR2 sequences are ENHRY and SYGVKD. With 5 bases removed from V and 0 bases from J, the gap between germline ends came to 15 bases.

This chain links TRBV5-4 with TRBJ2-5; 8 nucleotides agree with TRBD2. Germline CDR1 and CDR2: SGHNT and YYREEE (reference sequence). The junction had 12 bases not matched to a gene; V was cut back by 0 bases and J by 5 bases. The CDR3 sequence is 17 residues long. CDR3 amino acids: CASSLALSAGVRETQYF. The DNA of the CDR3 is TGTGCCAGCAGCTTGGCACTCTCAGCGGGAGTAAGGGAGACCCAGTACTTC. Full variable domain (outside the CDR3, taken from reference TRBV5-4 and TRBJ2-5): ETGVTQSPTHLIKTRGQQVTLRCSSQSGHNTVSWYQQALGQGPQFIFQYYREEENGRGNFPPRFSGLQFPNYSSELNVNALELDDSALYLCASSLALSAGVRETQYFGPGTRLLVL.

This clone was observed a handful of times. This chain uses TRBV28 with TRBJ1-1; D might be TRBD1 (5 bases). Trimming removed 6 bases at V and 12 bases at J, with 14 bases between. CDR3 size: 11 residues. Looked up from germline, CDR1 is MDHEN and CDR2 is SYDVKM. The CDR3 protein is CASSHGGGSFF. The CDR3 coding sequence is TGTGCCAGCAGCCACGGCGGGGGATCTTTCTTT.

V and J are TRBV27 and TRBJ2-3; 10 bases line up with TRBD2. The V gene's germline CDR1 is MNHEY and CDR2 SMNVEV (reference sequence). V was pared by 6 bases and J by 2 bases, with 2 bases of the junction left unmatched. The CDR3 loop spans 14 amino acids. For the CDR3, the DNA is TGTGCCAGCAGGACTAGCGGGTTCACAGATACGCAGTATTTT. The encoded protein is CASRTSGFTDTQYF.

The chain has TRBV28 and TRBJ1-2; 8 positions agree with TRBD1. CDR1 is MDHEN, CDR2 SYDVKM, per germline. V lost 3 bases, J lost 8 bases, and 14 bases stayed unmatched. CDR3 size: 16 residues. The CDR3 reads CASSLRGQGARGGYTF. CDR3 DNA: TGTGCCAGCAGTTTGCGCGGGCAGGGGGCTAGAGGAGGCTACACCTTC.

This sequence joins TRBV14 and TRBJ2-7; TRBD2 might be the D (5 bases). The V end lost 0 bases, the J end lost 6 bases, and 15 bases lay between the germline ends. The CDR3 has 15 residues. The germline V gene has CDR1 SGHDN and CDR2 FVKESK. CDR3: CASSQDSGNLREQYF. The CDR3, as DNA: TGTGCCAGCAGCCAAGATTCCGGGAATTTGCGCGAGCAGTACTTC.

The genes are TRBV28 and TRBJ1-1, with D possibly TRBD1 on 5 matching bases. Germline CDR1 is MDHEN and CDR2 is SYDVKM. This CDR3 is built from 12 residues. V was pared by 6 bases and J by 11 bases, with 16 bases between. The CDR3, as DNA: TGTGCCAGCAGCATGACGGGGCTGGGGGCTTTCTTT. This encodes CASSMTGLGAFF.

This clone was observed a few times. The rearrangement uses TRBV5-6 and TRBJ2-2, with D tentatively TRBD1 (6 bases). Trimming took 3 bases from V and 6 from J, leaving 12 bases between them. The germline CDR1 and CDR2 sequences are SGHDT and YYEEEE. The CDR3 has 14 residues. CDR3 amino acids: CASSSLGQPGELFF. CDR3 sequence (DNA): TGTGCCAGCAGCTCACTAGGACAGCCCGGGGAGCTGTTTTTT.

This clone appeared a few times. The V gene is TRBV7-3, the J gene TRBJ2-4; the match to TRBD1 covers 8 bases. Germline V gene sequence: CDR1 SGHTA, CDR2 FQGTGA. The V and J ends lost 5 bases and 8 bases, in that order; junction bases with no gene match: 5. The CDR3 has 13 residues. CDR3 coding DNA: TGTGCCAGCAGCCGGGGACAGGTGCACATTCAGTACTTC. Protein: CASSRGQVHIQYF.

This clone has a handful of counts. The CDR3 spells CASSPPDRNTEAFF. The CDR3 region has the DNA TGTGCCAGTAGTCCCCCGGACAGGAACACTGAAGCTTTCTTT. The rearrangement uses TRBV19 and TRBJ1-1, with a tentative D call TRBD1 (6 bases). The CDR3 totals 14 residues. V lost 5 bases to trimming and J lost 1 base, with 11 bases between them. Per germline, CDR1 LNHDA and CDR2 SQIVND (reference sequence). Drawing the rest from reference TRBV19 and TRBJ1-1, the complete variable domain is DGGITQSPKYLFRKEGQNVTLSCEQNLNHDAMYWYRQDPGQGLRLIYYSQIVNDFQKGDIAEGYSVSREKKESFPLTVTSAQKNPTAFYLCASSPPDRNTEAFFGQGTRLTVV.

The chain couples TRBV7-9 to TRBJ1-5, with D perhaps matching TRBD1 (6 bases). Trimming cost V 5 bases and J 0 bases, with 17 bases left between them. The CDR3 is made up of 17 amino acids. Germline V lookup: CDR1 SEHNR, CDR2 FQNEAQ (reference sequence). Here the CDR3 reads CASSQSGQLYSNQPQHF. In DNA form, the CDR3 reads TGTGCCAGCAGCCAGAGTGGACAGCTCTATAGCAATCAGCCCCAGCATTTT.

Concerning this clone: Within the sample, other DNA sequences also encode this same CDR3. The CDR3 reads CASSLRDSYNEQFF. CDR3 nucleotides: TGTGCCAGCAGCTTGAGGGACTCCTACAATGAGCAGTTCTTC. V usage is TRBV5-4 and J usage is TRBJ2-1; D unclear. Germline V gene lookup returns CDR1 SGHNT and CDR2 YYREEE (reference sequence). V was shortened by 1 base and J by 0 bases, with 5 bases between the two germline ends. This CDR3 has 14 residues.

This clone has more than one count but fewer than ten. CDR3 sequence reads: CASSFSGGLDTEAFF. CDR3 nucleotide sequence: TGTGCCAGCAGCTTTTCCGGGGGGCTTGATACTGAAGCTTTCTTT. This rearrangement joins TRBV5-5 to TRBJ1-1; TRBD1 is a possible D gene (6 bases). This CDR3 region has 15 residues. With 2 bases removed from V and 5 bases from J, the gap between germline ends came to 16 bases. Germline loops: CDR1 SGHKS, CDR2 YYEKEE (reference sequence).

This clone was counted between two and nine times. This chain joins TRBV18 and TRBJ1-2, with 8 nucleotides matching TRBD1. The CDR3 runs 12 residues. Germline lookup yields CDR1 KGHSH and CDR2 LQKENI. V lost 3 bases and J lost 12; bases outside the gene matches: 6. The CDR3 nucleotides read TGTGCCAGCTCACCCCGGGACAGGAGTCACACCTTC. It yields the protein CASSPRDRSHTF.

The CDR3 loop reads CASSREGIAAYNEQFF. The CDR3 coding sequence is TGTGCCAGCAGTAGGGAGGGGATAGCGGCGTACAATGAGCAGTTCTTC. The genes are TRBV2 and TRBJ2-1, with TRBD2 matching over 7 bases. This CDR3 has 16 amino acids. Germline lookup yields CDR1 SNHLY and CDR2 FYNNEI. After removal of 5 bases from V and 4 bases from J, the junction contained 11 bases not matched to a gene.

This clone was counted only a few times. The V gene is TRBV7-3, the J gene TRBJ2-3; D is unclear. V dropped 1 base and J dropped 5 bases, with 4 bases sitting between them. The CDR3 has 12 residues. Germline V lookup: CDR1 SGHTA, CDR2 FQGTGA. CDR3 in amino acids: CASSLSEDTQYF. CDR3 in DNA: TGTGCCAGCAGCTTAAGCGAAGATACGCAGTATTTT.

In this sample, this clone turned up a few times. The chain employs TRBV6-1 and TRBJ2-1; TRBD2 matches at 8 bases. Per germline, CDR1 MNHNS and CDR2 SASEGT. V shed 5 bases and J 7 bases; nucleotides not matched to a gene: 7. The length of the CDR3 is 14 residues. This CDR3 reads CASSRGGLGNEQFF. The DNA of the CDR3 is TGTGCCAGCAGTCGGGGGGGGCTGGGGAATGAGCAGTTCTTC.

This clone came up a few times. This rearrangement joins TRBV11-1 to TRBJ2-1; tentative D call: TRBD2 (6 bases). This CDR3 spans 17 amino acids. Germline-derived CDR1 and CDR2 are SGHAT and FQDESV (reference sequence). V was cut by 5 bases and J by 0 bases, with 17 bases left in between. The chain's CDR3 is CASSPRLAAGSYNEQFF. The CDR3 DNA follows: TGTGCCAGCAGCCCCCGTTTAGCGGCCGGCTCCTACAATGAGCAGTTCTTC.

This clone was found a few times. The DNA of the CDR3 is TGTGCCACCAGCAGAGTGGTTACCGGTGAAAAACTGTTTTTT. Translation gives CATSRVVTGEKLFF. The chain employs TRBV15 and TRBJ1-4; D not resolved. V shed 1 base and J shed 7 bases, with 10 bases lying between them. Germline V gene lookup returns CDR1 LNHNV and CDR2 YYDKDF (reference sequence). The CDR3 covers 14 residues.

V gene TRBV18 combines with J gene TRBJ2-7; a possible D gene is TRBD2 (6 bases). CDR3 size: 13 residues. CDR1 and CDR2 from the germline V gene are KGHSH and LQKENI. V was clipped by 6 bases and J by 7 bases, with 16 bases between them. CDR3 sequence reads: CASSPGLEAEQYF. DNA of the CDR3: TGTGCCAGCTCGCCGGGACTCGAGGCGGAGCAGTACTTC.

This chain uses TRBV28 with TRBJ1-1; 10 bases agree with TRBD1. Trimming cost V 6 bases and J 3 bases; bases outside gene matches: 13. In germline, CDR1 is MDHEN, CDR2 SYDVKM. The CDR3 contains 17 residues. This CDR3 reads CASRPGGDRGRYTEAFF. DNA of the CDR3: TGTGCCAGCAGACCTGGGGGGGACAGGGGCCGGTACACTGAAGCTTTCTTT.

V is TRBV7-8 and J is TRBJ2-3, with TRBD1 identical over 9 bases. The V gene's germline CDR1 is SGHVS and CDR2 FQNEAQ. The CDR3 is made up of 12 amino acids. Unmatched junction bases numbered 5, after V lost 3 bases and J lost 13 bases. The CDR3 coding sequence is TGTGCCAGCAGCTTGGGGGGGGACAGGGAGTATTTT. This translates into CASSLGGDREYF.

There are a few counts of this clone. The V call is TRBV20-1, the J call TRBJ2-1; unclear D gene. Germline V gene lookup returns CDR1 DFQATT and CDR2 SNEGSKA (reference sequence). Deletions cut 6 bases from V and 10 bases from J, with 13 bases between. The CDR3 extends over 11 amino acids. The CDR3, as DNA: TGCAGTGCCAGAAAAGAGTACGAGCAGTTCTTC. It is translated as CSARKEYEQFF.

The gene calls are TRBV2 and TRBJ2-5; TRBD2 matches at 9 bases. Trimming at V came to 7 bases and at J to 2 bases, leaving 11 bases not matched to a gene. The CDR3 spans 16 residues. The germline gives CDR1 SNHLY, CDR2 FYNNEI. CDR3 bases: TGTGCCAGCATCGATGGGCTAGCGGGATATCAAGAGACCCAGTACTTC. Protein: CASIDGLAGYQETQYF.

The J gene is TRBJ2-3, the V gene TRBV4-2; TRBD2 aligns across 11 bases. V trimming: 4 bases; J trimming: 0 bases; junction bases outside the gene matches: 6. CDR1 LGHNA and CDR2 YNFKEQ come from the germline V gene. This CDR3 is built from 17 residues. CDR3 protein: CASSPVTSGTSTDTQYF. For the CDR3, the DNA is TGTGCCAGCAGCCCCGTGACTAGCGGGACTAGCACAGATACGCAGTATTTT.

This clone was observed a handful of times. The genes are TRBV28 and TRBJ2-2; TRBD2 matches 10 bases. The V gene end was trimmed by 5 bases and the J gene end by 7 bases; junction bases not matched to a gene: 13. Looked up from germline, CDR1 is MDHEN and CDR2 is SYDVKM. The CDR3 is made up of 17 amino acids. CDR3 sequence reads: CASSPPGLAGAVGELFF. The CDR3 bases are TGTGCCAGCAGTCCCCCCGGGCTAGCGGGAGCCGTCGGGGAGCTGTTTTTT.